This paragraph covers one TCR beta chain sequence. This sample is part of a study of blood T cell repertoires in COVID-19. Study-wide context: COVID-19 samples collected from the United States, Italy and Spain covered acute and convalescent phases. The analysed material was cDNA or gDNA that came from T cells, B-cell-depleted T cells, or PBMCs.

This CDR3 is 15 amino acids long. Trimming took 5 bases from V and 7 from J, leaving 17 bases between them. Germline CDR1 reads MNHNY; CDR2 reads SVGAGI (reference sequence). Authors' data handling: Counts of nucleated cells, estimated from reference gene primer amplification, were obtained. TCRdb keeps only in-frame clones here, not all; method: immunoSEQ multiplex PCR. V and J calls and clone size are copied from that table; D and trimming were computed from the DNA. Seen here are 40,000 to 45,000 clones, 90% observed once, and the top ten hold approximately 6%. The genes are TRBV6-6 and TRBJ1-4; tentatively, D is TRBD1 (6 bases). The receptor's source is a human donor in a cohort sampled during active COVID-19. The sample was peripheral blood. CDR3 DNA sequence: TGTGCCAGCAGTCTAGGTGGGGGCATCTCTGAAAAACTGTTTTTT. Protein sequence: CASSLGGGISEKLFF.